These T cell receptor beta chains were read from a single sample in a study of T cells in Graves' hyperthyroidism and ophthalmopathy. Each CDR3 protein is one row after TCRdb ran MiXCR on the multiplex PCR reads. The table lists about 360,000 distinct CDR3 sequences, roughly 14% of them singletons. Sequenced material: blood. Receptor source: a woman between 18 and 29 years old with Graves' hyperthyroidism that later progressed to Graves' ophthalmopathy. Both conserved end residues are part of each CDR3. The D gene is left open where the match is weak. Part of the rows lack a size; the others show once, few, many or a class for expanded clones.

TRBJ2-2 NA NA 18 TRBV5-1 CASSLAATREKYAGELFF TGCGCCAGCAGCTTGGCCGCCACTAGGGAAAAATACGCCGGGGAGCTGTTTTTT
TRBJ2-1 TRBD2 many 17 TRBV10-1 CASSGNKGLAEDNEQFF TGCGCCAGCAGTGGGAACAAGGGACTAGCGGAGGACAATGAGCAGTTCTTC
TRBJ1-3 NA few 14 TRBV7-9 CASSPRESGNTIYF TGTGCCAGCAGCCCCAGGGAATCCGGAAACACCATATATTTT
TRBJ2-2 TRBD2 NA 17 TRBV7-8 CASSHTSAGEWAGELFF TGTGCCAGCAGCCACACGTCAGCGGGAGAATGGGCCGGGGAGCTGTTTTTT
TRBJ1-6 NA many 15 TRBV20-1 CSARVLEVVGSPLHF TGCAGTGCTAGAGTTCTTGAGGTGGTGGGTTCACCCCTCCACTTT
TRBJ2-3 NA many 16 TRBV3-1 CASSLFREPLTDTQYF TGTGCCAGCAGCCTCTTCCGGGAGCCCCTCACAGATACGCAGTATTTT
TRBJ2-2 NA many 15 TRBV27 CASRKNTANTGELFF TGTGCCAGCAGAAAGAACACCGCGAACACCGGGGAGCTGTTTTTT
TRBJ2-2 TRBD2 NA 21 TRBV7-2 CASSSSGLAGGTGANTGELFF TGTGCCAGCAGCTCATCAGGACTAGCGGGAGGAACTGGTGCGAACACCGGGGAGCTGTTTTTT
TRBJ1-1 TRBD1 many 14 TRBV28 CASSSTGLNTEAFF TGTGCCAGCAGTTCGACAGGGCTGAACACTGAAGCTTTCTTT
TRBJ2-7 NA many 12 TRBV6-2/TRBV6-3 CASGANSYEQYF TGTGCCAGCGGGGCAAATTCCTACGAGCAGTACTTC
TRBJ2-1 TRBD2 once 14 TRBV7-3 CTSGTGTSSNEQFF TGTACCAGCGGCACCGGGACTAGCAGCAATGAGCAGTTCTTC
TRBJ2-1 TRBD2 NA 15 TRBV20-1 CSARGARESYNEQFF TGCAGTGCCAGAGGGGCGCGGGAGTCCTACAATGAGCAGTTCTTC
TRBJ2-3 TRBD2 many 16 TRBV7-2 CASSSGAGGRTDTQYF TGTGCCAGCAGCTCGGGAGCGGGAGGACGCACAGATACGCAGTATTTT
TRBJ2-2 NA many 15 TRBV3-1 CASSQEWTSTGELFF TGTGCCAGCAGCCAAGAGTGGACCTCCACCGGGGAGCTGTTTTTT
TRBJ2-1 TRBD2 many 16 TRBV4-1 CASSQVGLAAYNEQFF TGCGCCAGCAGCCAAGTGGGACTAGCGGCATACAATGAGCAGTTCTTC
TRBJ2-2 NA NA 16 TRBV7-6 CASSLVLGPNTGELFF TGTGCCAGCAGCTTAGTGTTGGGCCCGAACACCGGGGAGCTGTTTTTT
TRBJ2-1 NA few 14 TRBV27 CASSPATGRDEQFF TGTGCCAGCAGTCCAGCCACAGGGAGGGACGAGCAGTTCTTC
TRBJ2-7 TRBD1 many 16 TRBV3-1 CASSQDEQGLGDEQYF TGTGCCAGCAGCCAAGACGAACAGGGGCTTGGGGACGAGCAGTACTTC
TRBJ2-2 NA many 12 TRBV5-1 CASSSPQGELFF TGCGCCAGCAGCTCCCCCCAGGGGGAGCTGTTTTTT
TRBJ2-7 TRBD1 many 15 TRBV28 CASSPRPPTGFEQYF TGTGCCAGCAGTCCAAGGCCGCCGACAGGGTTCGAGCAGTACTTC
TRBJ2-3 NA NA 15 TRBV5-1 CASRVEGGSTDTQYF TGCGCCAGCAGAGTAGAGGGCGGGAGCACAGATACGCAGTATTTT
TRBJ2-3 TRBD1 few 16 TRBV9 CASSAARTGSTDTQYF TGTGCCAGCAGCGCGGCTCGGACAGGTAGCACAGATACGCAGTATTTT
TRBJ1-5 NA many 17 TRBV6-1 CASRGWFIGSSNQPQHF TGTGCCAGCAGAGGGTGGTTCATTGGGAGTAGCAATCAGCCCCAGCATTTT
TRBJ1-3 NA NA 14 TRBV10-3 CAISETNSGNTIYF TGTGCCATCAGTGAGACAAACTCTGGAAACACCATATATTTT
TRBJ2-1 NA many 14 TRBV28 CASSLRRPYNEQFF TGTGCCAGCAGTTTAAGGCGACCATACAATGAGCAGTTCTTC
TRBJ1-6 NA NA 14 TRBV25-1 CASSDAASNSPLHF TGTGCCAGCAGTGATGCAGCCTCGAATTCACCCCTCCACTTT
TRBJ1-1 NA many 14 TRBV30 CAWSKVGELRGAFF TGTGCCTGGAGTAAGGTGGGGGAATTACGGGGAGCTTTCTTT
TRBJ1-3 TRBD1 few 15 TRBV5-1 CASSHGTDSGNTIYF TGCGCCAGCAGCCACGGGACAGACTCTGGAAACACCATATATTTT
TRBJ2-7 TRBD1 few 13 TRBV30 CAWSVDRGSEQYF TGTGCCTGGAGTGTGGACAGGGGGAGCGAGCAGTACTTC